The 6 T cell receptor beta chains listed next were all sequenced from one sample in a study of T cell responses to AZD1222 COVID-19 vaccine. Assay: immunoSEQ multiplex PCR; the TCRdb copy retains only in-frame clones and omits some. The sample yields fewer than 110,000 clones, around 92% seen once. The sequencing used peripheral blood, collected on day 0 of AZD1222 vaccination. The receptor source for this set is an adult in good health.

V is TRBV4-1 and J is TRBJ2-1, with 10 bases aligning to TRBD2. The germline gives CDR1 MGHRA, CDR2 YSYEKL. Trimming cost V 0 bases and J 5 bases; bases outside gene matches: 13. This CDR3 spans 19 amino acids. The CDR3 here is CASSQDHVLAGVGDNEQFF. The CDR3 region has the DNA TGCGCCAGCAGCCAAGATCACGTGCTAGCGGGAGTAGGGGACAATGAGCAGTTCTTC.

The chain links TRBV28 to TRBJ2-6, with D unresolved. The V gene's germline CDR1 is MDHEN and CDR2 SYDVKM. The length of the CDR3 is 15 residues. Trimming took off 5 bases at V and 2 bases at J, with 10 bases between the two ends. CDR3 loop: CASSGLAAGANVLTF. The CDR3 DNA follows: TGTGCCAGCAGTGGCCTGGCGGCTGGGGCCAACGTCCTGACTTTC. The whole variable domain, remainder taken from reference TRBV28 and TRBJ2-6, is DVKVTQSSRYLVKRTGEKVFLECVQDMDHENMFWYRQDPGLGLRLIYFSYDVKMKEKGDIPEGYSVSREKKERFSLILESASTNQTSMYLCASSGLAAGANVLTFGAGSRLTVL.

The chain employs TRBV12-5 and TRBJ1-2; D is unresolved. In germline, CDR1 is LGHNT, CDR2 FRNRAP. The CDR3 is 13 residues long. Trimming pared 7 bases from V and 4 bases from J, leaving 13 bases between. The CDR3 nucleotides are TGTGCTAGTGCCCTCAGCGGTGGCTATGGCTACACCTTC. Translating it yields CASALSGGYGYTF.

The genes are TRBV7-9 and TRBJ2-7; D might be TRBD2 (6 bases). CDR1 is SEHNR and CDR2 is FQNEAQ in the germline V gene (reference sequence). The V gene lost 10 bases and the J gene lost 0 bases, with 19 bases spanning the gap. The CDR3 sequence is 15 residues long. CDR3 sequence: CAIPPEAGSSYEQYF. The CDR3 DNA reads TGTGCCATTCCCCCCGAGGCGGGATCCTCCTACGAGCAGTACTTC. Supplemented by reference TRBV7-9 and TRBJ2-7, the full variable domain reads DTGVSQNPRHKITKRGQNVTFRCDPISEHNRLYWYRQTLGQGPEFLTYFQNEAQLEKSRLLSDRFSAERPKGSFSTLEIQRTEQGDSAMYLCAIPPEAGSSYEQYFGPGTRLTVT.

This chain joins TRBV6-5 and TRBJ1-1; 11 positions match TRBD1. Germline lookup yields CDR1 MNHEY and CDR2 SVGAGI. This CDR3 has 15 amino acids. The V and J ends lost 4 bases and 6 bases, in that order; junction bases with no gene match: 7. CDR3 DNA: TGTGCCAGCAGTTTCTCGGACAGGGGGCTAGCTGAAGCTTTCTTT. Its protein is CASSFSDRGLAEAFF.

The genes are TRBV7-9 and TRBJ2-7; tentatively, D is TRBD1 (6 bases). There are 12 residues in the CDR3. Germline V lookup: CDR1 SEHNR, CDR2 FQNEAQ (reference sequence). Trimming took off 3 bases at V and 5 bases at J, with 8 bases between the two ends. The DNA of the CDR3 is TGTGCCAGCAGCTTCTACAGGGACGAGCAGTACTTC. Translating it yields CASSFYRDEQYF.